Listed here is a single T cell receptor (beta chain). Its target is not known. Regarding treatment: approximately nine-day PBMC culture with coronavirus spike peptide pools or control peptides (ViraFEST assay). Oncomine TCR Beta short-read sequencing was applied to DNA from cultured CD4+ T cells. TCRdb called the PCR reads again in MiXCR, with one record for every CDR3 protein. The sample yields around 12,000 distinct CDR3 sequences, 44% seen once. These data come from a study of vaccination and CD4 T cells after COVID-19. Background on the study: By nasal swab PCR, the convalescent patients were SARS-CoV-2 positive, with ten or so mild cases and one severe. In culture, cells were exposed to overlapping spike peptides from SARS-CoV-2, HCoV-NL63, HCoV-OC43 and HCoV-229E. Culture controls were given either a CEFX pool, an HIV-1 Nef pool, or no peptide. Points from the study as a whole: There was no significant change from roughly 21 to 40 median reactive clonotypes.

This CDR3 region has 12 residues. Germline CDR1 is SEHNR and CDR2 is FQNEAQ (reference sequence). The V and J ends lost 5 bases and 10 bases respectively, with 12 bases between them. The TCR was taken from a human donor with COVID-19. The V gene is TRBV7-9, the J gene TRBJ2-1; D is possibly TRBD2 (5 bases). Sequenced sample: cultured CD4+ T cells from blood. The chain's CDR3 is CASSVDSTEQFF. For the CDR3, the DNA is TGTGCCAGCAGCGTGGACTCGACGGAGCAGTTCTTC.